This entry is about one T cell receptor beta chain. Antigen specificity is unknown. The sample belongs to a study of blood T cells in healthy people across ages. Overall study findings and caveats: Expanded clonotype changes were possibly confounded by unknown donor CMV status. The diversity estimates, figures obtained from one million T cells, were considered underestimates.

CDR1 is DFQATT, CDR2 SNEGSKA, per germline (reference sequence). After removal of 3 bases from V and 7 bases from J, the junction contained 9 bases not matched to a gene. The CDR3 extends over 16 amino acids. Primed by a sample-barcoded 5' primer and a J-beta primer mix, a second PCR proceeded for 7 to 11 cycles. Each CDR3 protein is one row after TCRdb ran MiXCR on the 5' RACE reads. This table has roughly 680,000 distinct CDR3 sequences, 21% appearing once. The V call is TRBV20-1, the J call TRBJ1-4; TRBD1 agrees at 12 bases. The specimen sequenced was blood. The TCR was taken from a man aged 65 to 79 in good health. CDR3 nucleotides: TGCAGTGCTAGCCGGGACAGGGGGCTTTCGAGTGAAAAACTGTTTTTT. Its protein is CSASRDRGLSSEKLFF.